These 3 T cell receptor beta chains originate from one sample sequenced in a study of human T cells and chemical hapten exposure. This sample's time point: pre-sensitization, week 0. The treatment: therapeutic diphenylcyclopropenone sensitization with weekly scalp DPC. TCRdb ran MiXCR on the RACE reads and lists one entry per CDR3 protein. The sample includes tens of thousands of distinct CDR3 sequences, around 7% of them seen just once. The sequencing here drew on whole blood, taken in connection with sensitization to the hapten diphenylcyclopropenone (DPC). These receptors all come from a woman aged 25 to 39 with alopecia areata. Some clones in this sample may be carry-over from other donors' samples.

J is TRBJ2-1 and V is TRBV10-3; D is unresolved. Germline V gives CDR1 ENHRY, CDR2 SYGVKD. CDR3 length equals 12 residues. Here the CDR3 reads CASRSSYNEQFF. CDR3 DNA: TGTGCGAGCAGGAGCTCCTACAATGAGCAGTTCTTC.

This clonotype was counted ten times or more. This chain connects TRBV5-4 to TRBJ1-1; 8 nucleotides align to TRBD1. Germline lookup yields CDR1 SGHNT and CDR2 YYREEE (reference sequence). After removal of 4 bases from V and 1 base from J, the junction contained 3 bases not matched to a gene. The CDR3 spans 14 residues. CDR3 in amino acids: CASSPTGENTEAFF. CDR3 DNA sequence: TGTGCCAGCAGCCCGACAGGGGAGAACACTGAAGCTTTCTTT.

The chain has TRBV12-5 and TRBJ1-1; perhaps TRBD1 as D (5 bases). Trimming pared 4 bases from V and 7 bases from J, leaving 16 bases between. CDR1 and CDR2 from the germline V gene are LGHNT and FRNRAP. The CDR3 extends over 14 amino acids. CDR3 nucleotide sequence: TGTGCTAGTGGTTCGTCGGGGGGTAACCGTGAAGCTTTCTTT. Residues: CASGSSGGNREAFF.